The present T cell receptor beta chain was sequenced within a study of blood T cell repertoires in COVID-19. The overall study: Acute-phase and convalescent COVID-19 samples originated in the United States, Italy and Spain. In each case, the material was cDNA or gDNA derived from T cells, B-cell-depleted T cells, or PBMCs.

Germline CDR1 is SGDLS and CDR2 is YYNGEE. With V trimmed by 3 bases and J by 3 bases, 5 bases remained unmatched. The CDR3 consists of 15 residues. Authors' analysis steps: Estimates of nucleated cell counts were drawn from the amplification of reference gene primers. The protocol was immunoSEQ multiplex PCR, while the TCRdb copy is restricted to in-frame clones and leaves out a portion. The V and J calls and clone size come from that table; D and trimming were worked out from the DNA. The sample comprises over 25,000 clones, about 88% of which are singletons, and 6% to 8.5% rests with the top ten. The chain joins TRBV9 to TRBJ2-1; 8 nucleotides match TRBD2. The TCR comes from a woman in her forties or fifties with active COVID-19. The sequenced material came from peripheral blood. CDR3 protein: CASSAGLGVYNEQFF. The CDR3 bases are TGTGCCAGCAGCGCGGGACTAGGGGTCTACAATGAGCAGTTCTTC.